This T cell receptor (beta chain) was obtained from a study of blood T cell repertoires in COVID-19. About the study: Samples came from the United States, Italy and Spain, spanning acute and convalescent COVID-19. Nucleic acid was either cDNA or gDNA, and it came from T cells, B-cell-depleted T cells, or PBMCs.

The CDR3 consists of 12 residues. Trimming took off 3 bases at V and 8 bases at J, with 13 bases between the two ends. Germline V CDR1 and CDR2: GTSNPN, SVGIG (reference sequence). Per the authors' pipeline: For nucleated cells, counts were estimated from reference gene primer amplification. Profiling relied on immunoSEQ multiplex PCR, and the TCRdb table lists in-frame clones only, not all of them. D and trimming were read from the DNA, whereas the V and J calls and clone size are those reported in that table. The sample consists of 99,000 or so clones, around 86% of them appearing once. J is TRBJ1-2 and V is TRBV30; perhaps TRBD1 as D (6 bases). The source of this sequence is a man aged 50-59 years with acute or convalescent COVID-19. The source material was peripheral blood. CDR3 region: CAWRQGVGGYTF. In nucleotides, the CDR3 is TGTGCCTGGAGACAGGGAGTGGGAGGCTACACCTTC.